The clone carrying this T cell receptor beta chain was seen a few times. Antigen unknown. A second PCR, run for roughly 7 to 12 cycles, used a sample-barcoded 5' primer plus a J-beta primer mix. One entry per CDR3 protein, called by TCRdb with MiXCR from the 5' RACE reads. The table records about 800,000 distinct CDR3 sequences, roughly 25% of them present only once. These data originate in a study of blood T cells in healthy people across ages. CDR3 size: 14 residues. Trimming took 5 bases from V and 0 from J, leaving 8 bases between them. The germline gives CDR1 MDHEN, CDR2 SYDVKM. Study findings and constraints: Diversity of TCR beta per million T cells declined in a roughly linear way with age.

The sample was also linked to a second study, of T cells of mothers and their children. Per that paper: Slightly, though not significantly, more overlap was seen in related than in unrelated mother-child pairs.

The TCR originated in a boy between 10 and 17 years old in good health. The V call is TRBV28, the J call TRBJ2-4; the D is unclear. The source material was blood. As DNA, the CDR3 is TGTGCCAGCAGTCAACAGATAGCCAAAAACATTCAGTACTTC. Its protein product is CASSQQIAKNIQYF. The whole variable domain, filled in from reference TRBV28 and TRBJ2-4, reads DVKVTQSSRYLVKRTGEKVFLECVQDMDHENMFWYRQDPGLGLRLIYFSYDVKMKEKGDIPEGYSVSREKKERFSLILESASTNQTSMYLCASSQQIAKNIQYFGAGTRLSVL.